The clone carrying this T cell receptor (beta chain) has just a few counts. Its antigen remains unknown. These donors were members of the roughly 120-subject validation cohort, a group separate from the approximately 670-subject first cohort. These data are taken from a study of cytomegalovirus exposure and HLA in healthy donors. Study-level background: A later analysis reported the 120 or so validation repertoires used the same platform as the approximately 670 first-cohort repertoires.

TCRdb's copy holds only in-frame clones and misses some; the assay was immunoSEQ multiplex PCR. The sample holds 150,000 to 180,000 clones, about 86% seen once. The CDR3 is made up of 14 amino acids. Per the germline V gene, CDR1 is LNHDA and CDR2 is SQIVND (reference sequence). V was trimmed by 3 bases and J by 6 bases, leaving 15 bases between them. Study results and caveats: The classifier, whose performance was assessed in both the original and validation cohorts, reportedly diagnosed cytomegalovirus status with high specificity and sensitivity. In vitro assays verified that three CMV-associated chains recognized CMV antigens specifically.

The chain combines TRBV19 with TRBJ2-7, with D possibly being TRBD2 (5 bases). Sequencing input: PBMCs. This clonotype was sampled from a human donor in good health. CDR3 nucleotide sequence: TGTGCCAGTAGTATTACCGGGAAGCGGAGCGAGCAGTACTTC. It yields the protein CASSITGKRSEQYF.